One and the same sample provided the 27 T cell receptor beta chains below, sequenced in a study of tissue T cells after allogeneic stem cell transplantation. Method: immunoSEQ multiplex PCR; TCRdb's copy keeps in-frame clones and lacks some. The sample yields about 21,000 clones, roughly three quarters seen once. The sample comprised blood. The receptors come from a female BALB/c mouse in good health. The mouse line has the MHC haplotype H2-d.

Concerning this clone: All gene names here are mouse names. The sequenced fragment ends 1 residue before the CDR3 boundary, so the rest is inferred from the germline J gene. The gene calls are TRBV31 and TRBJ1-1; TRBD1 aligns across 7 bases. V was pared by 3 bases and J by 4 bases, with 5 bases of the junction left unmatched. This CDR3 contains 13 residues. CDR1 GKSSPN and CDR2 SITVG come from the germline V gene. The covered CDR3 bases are TGTGCCTGGAGCCCACAGGGGTTCACAGAAGTCTTC. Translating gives CAWSPQGFTEVF. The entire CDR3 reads CAWSPQGFTEVFF.

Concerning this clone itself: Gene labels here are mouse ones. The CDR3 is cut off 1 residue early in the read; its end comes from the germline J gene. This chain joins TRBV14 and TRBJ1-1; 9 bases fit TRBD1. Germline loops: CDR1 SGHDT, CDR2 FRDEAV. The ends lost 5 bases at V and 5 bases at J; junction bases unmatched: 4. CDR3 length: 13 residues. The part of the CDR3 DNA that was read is TGTGCCAGCAGGTGGGACAGGGTTACAGAAGTCTTC. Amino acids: CASRWDRVTEVF. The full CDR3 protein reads CASRWDRVTEVFF. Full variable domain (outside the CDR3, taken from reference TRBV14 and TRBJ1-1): EAGVTQSPRYAVLQEGQAVSFWCDPISGHDTLYWYQQPRDQGPQLLVYFRDEAVIDNSQLPSDRFSAVRPKGTNSTLKIQSAKQGDTATYLCASRWDRVTEVFFGKGTRLTVV.

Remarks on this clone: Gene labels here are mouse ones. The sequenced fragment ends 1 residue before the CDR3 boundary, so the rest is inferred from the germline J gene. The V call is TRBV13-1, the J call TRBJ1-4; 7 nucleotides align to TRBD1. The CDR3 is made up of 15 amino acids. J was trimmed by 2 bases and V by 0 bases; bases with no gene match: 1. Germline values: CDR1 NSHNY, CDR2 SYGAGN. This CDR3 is CASSDVQGSNERLFF. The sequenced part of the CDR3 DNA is TGTGCCAGCAGTGATGTACAGGGGTCCAACGAAAGATTATTT.

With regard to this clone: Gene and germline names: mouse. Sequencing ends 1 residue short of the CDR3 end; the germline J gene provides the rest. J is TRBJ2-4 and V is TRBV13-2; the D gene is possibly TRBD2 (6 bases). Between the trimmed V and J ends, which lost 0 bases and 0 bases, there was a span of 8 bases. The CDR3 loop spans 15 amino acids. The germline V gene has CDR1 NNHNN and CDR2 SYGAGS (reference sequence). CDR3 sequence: CASGDAGASQNTLYF. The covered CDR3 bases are TGTGCCAGCGGTGATGCTGGGGCTAGTCAAAACACCTTGTAC.

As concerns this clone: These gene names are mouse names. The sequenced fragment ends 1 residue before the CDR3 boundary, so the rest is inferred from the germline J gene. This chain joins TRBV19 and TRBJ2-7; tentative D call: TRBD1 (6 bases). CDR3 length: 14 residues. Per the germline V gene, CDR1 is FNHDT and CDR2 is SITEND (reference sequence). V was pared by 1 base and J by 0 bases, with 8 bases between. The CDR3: CASSILDSSYEQYF. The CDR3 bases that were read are TGTGCCAGCAGTATATTGGACAGCTCCTATGAACAGTAC.

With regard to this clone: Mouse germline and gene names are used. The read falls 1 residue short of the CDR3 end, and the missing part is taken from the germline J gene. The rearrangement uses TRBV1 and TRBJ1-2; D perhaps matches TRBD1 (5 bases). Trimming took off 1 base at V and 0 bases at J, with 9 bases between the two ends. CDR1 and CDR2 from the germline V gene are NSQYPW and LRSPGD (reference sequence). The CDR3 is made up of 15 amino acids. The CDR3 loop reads CTCSAVQGPNSDYTF. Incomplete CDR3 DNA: TGCACCTGCAGTGCAGTTCAGGGCCCAAACTCCGACTACACC.

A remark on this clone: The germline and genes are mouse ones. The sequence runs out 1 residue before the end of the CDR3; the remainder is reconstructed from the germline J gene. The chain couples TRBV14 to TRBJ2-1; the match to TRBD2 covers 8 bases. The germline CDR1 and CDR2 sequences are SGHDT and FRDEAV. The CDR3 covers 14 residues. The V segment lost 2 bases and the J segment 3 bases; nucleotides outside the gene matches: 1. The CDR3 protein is CASSLLGAYAEQFF. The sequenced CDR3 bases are TGTGCCAGCAGTTTACTGGGGGCCTATGCTGAGCAGTTC.

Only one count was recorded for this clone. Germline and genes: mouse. The CDR3 DNA, read in part, is TGTGCCAGCAGCCAAGACTGGGGAGACCAAGACACCCAGTAC. This translates into CASSQDWGDQDTQY. From start to end, the CDR3 is CASSQDWGDQDTQYF. V and J are TRBV5 and TRBJ2-5; possible D gene TRBD2, 6 bases. The read gets to within 1 residue of the CDR3 end, and the germline J gene fills in the rest. V was trimmed by 0 bases and J by 1 base, leaving 8 bases between them. Germline values: CDR1 LGHNA, CDR2 YNLKQL (reference sequence). This CDR3 has 15 amino acids.

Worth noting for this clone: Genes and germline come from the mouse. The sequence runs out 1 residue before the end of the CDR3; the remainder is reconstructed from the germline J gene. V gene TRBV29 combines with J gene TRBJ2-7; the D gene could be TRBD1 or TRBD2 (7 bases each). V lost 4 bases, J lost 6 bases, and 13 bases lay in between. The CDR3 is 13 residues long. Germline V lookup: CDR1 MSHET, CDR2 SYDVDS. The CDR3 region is CASSCQGGGEQYF. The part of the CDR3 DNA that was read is TGTGCTAGCAGTTGTCAGGGGGGGGGTGAACAGTAC. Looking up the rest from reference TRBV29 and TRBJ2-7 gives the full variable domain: DMKVTQMPRYLIKRMGENVLLECGQDMSHETMYWYRQDPGLGLQLIYISYDVDSNSEGDIPKGYRVSRKKREHFSLILDSAKTNQTSVYFCASSCQGGGEQYFGPGTRLTVL.

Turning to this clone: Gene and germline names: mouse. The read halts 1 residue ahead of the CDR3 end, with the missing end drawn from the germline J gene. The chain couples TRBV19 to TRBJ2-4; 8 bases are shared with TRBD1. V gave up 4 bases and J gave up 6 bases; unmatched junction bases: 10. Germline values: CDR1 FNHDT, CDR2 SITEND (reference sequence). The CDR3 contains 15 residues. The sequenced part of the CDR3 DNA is TGTGCCAGCAGTCTTCTCCAGGGGGCGGGGAACACCTTGTAC. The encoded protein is CASSLLQGAGNTLY. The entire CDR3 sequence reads CASSLLQGAGNTLYF.

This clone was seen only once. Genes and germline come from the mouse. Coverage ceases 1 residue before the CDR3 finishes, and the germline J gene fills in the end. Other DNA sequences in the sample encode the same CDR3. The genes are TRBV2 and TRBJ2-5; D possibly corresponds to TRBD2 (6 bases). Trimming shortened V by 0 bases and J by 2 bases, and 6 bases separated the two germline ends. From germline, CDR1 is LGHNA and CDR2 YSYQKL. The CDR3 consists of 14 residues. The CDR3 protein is CASSQDWGQDTQYF. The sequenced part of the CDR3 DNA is TGTGCCAGCAGCCAAGACTGGGGCCAAGACACCCAGTAC.

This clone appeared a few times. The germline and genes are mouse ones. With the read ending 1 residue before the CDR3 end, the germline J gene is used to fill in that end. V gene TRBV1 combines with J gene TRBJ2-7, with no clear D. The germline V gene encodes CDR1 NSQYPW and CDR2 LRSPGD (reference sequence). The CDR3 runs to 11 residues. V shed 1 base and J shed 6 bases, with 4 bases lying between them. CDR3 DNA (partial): TGCACCTGCAGTGCAGGGGGTGAACAGTAC. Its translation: CTCSAGGEQY. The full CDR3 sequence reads CTCSAGGEQYF.

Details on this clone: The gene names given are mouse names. The sequenced part of the CDR3 DNA is TGTGCCAGCGGTGATGAGGGTGCAAACACCGGGCAGCTCTAC. Amino acid sequence: CASGDEGANTGQLY. The CDR3 in full is CASGDEGANTGQLYF. The chain couples TRBV13-2 to TRBJ2-2, with D uncertain. Read data end 1 residue before the CDR3 end; the end is taken from the germline J gene. This CDR3 is 15 amino acids long. CDR1 NNHNN and CDR2 SYGAGS come from the germline V gene (reference sequence). V was pared by 0 bases and J by 0 bases, with 6 bases between.

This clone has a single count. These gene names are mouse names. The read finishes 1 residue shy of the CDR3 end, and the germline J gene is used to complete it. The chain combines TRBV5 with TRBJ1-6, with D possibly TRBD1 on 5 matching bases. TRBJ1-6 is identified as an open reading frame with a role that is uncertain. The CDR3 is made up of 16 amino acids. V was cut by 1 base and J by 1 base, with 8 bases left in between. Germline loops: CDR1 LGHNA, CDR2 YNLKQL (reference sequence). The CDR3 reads CASSQVQGSYNSPLYF. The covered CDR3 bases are TGTGCCAGCAGCCAAGTCCAGGGATCCTATAATTCGCCCCTCTAC.

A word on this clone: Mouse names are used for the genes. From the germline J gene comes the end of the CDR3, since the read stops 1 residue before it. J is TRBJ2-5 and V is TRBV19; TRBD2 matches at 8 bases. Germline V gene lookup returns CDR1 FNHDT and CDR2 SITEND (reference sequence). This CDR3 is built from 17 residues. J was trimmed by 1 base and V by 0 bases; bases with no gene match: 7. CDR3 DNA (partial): TGTGCCAGCAGTATAGACGTCCTGGGGGGCCACCAAGACACCCAGTAC. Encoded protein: CASSIDVLGGHQDTQY. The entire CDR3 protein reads CASSIDVLGGHQDTQYF.

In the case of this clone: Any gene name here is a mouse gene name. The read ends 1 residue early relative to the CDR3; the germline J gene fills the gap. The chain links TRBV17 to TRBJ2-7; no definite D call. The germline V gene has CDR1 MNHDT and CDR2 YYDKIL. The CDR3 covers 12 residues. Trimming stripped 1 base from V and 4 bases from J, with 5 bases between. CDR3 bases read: TGTGCTAGCAGTAGAGGGAGGTATGAACAGTAC. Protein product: CASSRGRYEQY. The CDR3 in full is CASSRGRYEQYF.

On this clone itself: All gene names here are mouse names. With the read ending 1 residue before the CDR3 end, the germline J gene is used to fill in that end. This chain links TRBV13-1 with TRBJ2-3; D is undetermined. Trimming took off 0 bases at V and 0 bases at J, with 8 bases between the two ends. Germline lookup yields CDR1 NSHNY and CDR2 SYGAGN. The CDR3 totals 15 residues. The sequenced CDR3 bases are TGTGCCAGCAGTGATGGTCCGGGTAGTGCAGAAACGCTGTAT. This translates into CASSDGPGSAETLY. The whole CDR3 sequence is CASSDGPGSAETLYF.

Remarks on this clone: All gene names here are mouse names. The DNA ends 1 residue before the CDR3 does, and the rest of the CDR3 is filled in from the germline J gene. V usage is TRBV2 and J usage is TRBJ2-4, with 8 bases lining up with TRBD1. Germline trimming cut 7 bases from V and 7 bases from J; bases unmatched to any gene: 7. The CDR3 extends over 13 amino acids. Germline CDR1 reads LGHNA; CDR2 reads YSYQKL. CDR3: CASTRQGHDTLYF. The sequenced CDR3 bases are TGTGCCAGCACCCGACAGGGGCATGACACCTTGTAC.

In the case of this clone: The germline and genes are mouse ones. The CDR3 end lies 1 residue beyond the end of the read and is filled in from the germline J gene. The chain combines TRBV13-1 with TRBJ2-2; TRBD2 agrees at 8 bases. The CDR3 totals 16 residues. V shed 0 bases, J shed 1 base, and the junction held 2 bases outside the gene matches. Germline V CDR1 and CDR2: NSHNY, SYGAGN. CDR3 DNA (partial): TGTGCCAGCAGTGATGCAACTGGGGGAAACACCGGGCAGCTCTAC. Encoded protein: CASSDATGGNTGQLY. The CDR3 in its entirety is CASSDATGGNTGQLYF.

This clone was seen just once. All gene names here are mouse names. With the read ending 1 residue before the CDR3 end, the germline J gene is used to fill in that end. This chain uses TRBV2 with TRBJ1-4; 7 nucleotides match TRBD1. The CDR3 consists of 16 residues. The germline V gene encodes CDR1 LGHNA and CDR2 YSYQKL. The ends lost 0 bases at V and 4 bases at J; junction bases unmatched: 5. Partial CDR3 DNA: TGTGCCAGCAGCCAAGATAAGGCAGGGGGCAACGAAAGATTATTT. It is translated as CASSQDKAGGNERLF. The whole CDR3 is CASSQDKAGGNERLFF.

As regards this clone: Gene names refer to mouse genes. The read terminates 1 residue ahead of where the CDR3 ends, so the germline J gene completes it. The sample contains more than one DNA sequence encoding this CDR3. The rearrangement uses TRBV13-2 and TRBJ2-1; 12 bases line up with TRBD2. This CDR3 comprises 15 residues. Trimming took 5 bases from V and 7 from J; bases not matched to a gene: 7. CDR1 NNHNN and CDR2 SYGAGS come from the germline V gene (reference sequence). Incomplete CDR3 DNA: TGTGCCAGCGGGGAGACTGGGGGGGCGGGGGCTGAGCAGTTC. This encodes CASGETGGAGAEQF. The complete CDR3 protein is CASGETGGAGAEQFF.

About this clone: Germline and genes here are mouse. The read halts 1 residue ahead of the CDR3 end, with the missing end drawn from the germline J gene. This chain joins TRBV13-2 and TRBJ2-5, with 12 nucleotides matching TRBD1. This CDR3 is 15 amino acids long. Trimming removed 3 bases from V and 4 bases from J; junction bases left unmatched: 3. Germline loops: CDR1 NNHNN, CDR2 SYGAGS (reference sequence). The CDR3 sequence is CASGAGTGGKDTQYF. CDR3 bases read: TGTGCCAGCGGTGCGGGGACAGGGGGCAAAGACACCCAGTAC.

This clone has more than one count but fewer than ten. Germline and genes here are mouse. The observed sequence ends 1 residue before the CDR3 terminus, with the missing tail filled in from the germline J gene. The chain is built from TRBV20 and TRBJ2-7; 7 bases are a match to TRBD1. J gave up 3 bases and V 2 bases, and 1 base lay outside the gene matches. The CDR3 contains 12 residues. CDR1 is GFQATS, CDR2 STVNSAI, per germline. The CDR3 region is CGARRDSYEQYF. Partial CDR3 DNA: TGTGGTGCTAGGCGGGACAGCTATGAACAGTAC.

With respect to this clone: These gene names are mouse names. CDR3 in amino acids: CASSQDGDSQNTLYF. CDR3 bases read: TGTGCCAGCAGCCAAGATGGGGATAGTCAAAACACCTTGTAC. V and J are TRBV2 and TRBJ2-4, with D tentatively TRBD2 (5 bases). The sequence runs out 1 residue before the end of the CDR3; the remainder is reconstructed from the germline J gene. CDR1 is LGHNA and CDR2 is YSYQKL in the germline V gene. V was pared by 0 bases and J by 0 bases, with 7 bases between. The CDR3 is made up of 15 amino acids.

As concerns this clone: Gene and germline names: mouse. The sequenced CDR3 bases are TGTGCCAGCAGTGAGAGGGACAAGGACTATGAACAGTAC. Protein product: CASSERDKDYEQY. Given in full, the CDR3 is CASSERDKDYEQYF. The chain uses TRBV13-3 and TRBJ2-7, with D maybe TRBD1 (6 bases). The CDR3 end lies 1 residue beyond the end of the read and is filled in from the germline J gene. V dropped 2 bases and J dropped 3 bases, with 12 bases sitting between them. The length of the CDR3 is 14 residues. The germline V gene has CDR1 NNHDY and CDR2 SYVADS.

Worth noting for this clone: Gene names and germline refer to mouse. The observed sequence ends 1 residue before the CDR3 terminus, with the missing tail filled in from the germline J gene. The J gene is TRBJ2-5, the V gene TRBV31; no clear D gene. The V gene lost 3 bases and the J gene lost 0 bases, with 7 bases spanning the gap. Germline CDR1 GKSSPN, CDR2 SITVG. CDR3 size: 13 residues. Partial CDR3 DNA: TGTGCCTGGAGAAGGGATAACCAAGACACCCAGTAC. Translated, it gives CAWRRDNQDTQY. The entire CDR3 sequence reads CAWRRDNQDTQYF.

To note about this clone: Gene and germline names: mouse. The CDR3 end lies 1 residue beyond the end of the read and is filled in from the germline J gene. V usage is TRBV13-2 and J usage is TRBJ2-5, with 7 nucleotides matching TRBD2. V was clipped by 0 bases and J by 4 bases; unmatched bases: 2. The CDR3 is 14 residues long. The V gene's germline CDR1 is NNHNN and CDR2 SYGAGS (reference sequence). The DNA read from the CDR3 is TGTGCCAGCGGTGATGCGGGGGGGGAAGACACCCAGTAC. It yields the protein CASGDAGGEDTQY. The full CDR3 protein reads CASGDAGGEDTQYF.